This T cell receptor beta chain was profiled in a study of cytomegalovirus exposure and HLA in healthy donors. For the study at large: In a later analysis, the 90 to 150 validation repertoires were reported to have used the same platform as the 600 to 800 first-cohort repertoires. Study-wide results and limits: Most TCR sequences proved rare, with some public TCRs found in many donors. Listed as cytomegalovirus-associated were roughly 180 TCR beta chains.

The CDR3 is 14 residues long. CDR1 is SGHRS and CDR2 is YFSETQ in the germline V gene. J was trimmed by 2 bases and V by 4 bases; bases with no gene match: 6. Profiling relied on immunoSEQ multiplex PCR, and the TCRdb table lists in-frame clones only, not all of them. The table lists over 85,000 clones, approximately 84% of them singletons. The donors were members of the validation cohort comprising some 120 subjects, separate from the approximately 700-subject first cohort. A word on this clone: The antigen remains undetermined.

Sequencing used PBMCs. The rearrangement links TRBV5-1 to TRBJ2-7, with 7 bases matching TRBD1. This TCR was recovered from a woman between 18 and 29 years old in good health and CMV-seropositive. The CDR3 nucleotides are TGCGCCAGCAGCGCCAACAGGGGACCCTACGAGCAGTACTTC. Protein product: CASSANRGPYEQYF.